This is a list of T cell receptor beta chains from one sample in a study of blood T cell repertoires in COVID-19. Profiling relied on immunoSEQ multiplex PCR, and the TCRdb table lists in-frame clones only, not all of them. Altogether some 300,000 clones are present, 90% being singletons, with the ten largest covering about 6%. Sample: peripheral blood. The receptors here all came from a woman between 50 and 59 years old with COVID-19, enrolled during active disease. Each CDR3 is given with its conserved first and last residue. D genes are given only for firm matches. Clone size is stated in some rows and not others, as once, few, many or a class when expanded.

V gene	D gene	J gene	clone size	CDR3 DNA	CDR3 protein
TRBV10-2	TRBD1	TRBJ1-6	NA	TGCGCCAGCAGAGAGACAGGGGGCGCCTCACCCCTCCACTTT	CASRETGGASPLHF
TRBV2	TRBD1	TRBJ1-2	NA	TGTGCCAGCAGAGCTAGGACAGGGTTTGGCTACACCTTC	CASRARTGFGYTF
TRBV5-4	TRBD2	TRBJ2-2	NA	TGTGCCAGCAGCTTGCCGGGAGGGCCTGGGACCGGGGAGCTGTTTTTT	CASSLPGGPGTGELFF
TRBV7-3	TRBD2	TRBJ2-5	NA	TGTGCCAGCAGCCCCTATGAGCGGGAGAGGATCCAAGAGACCCAGTACTTC	CASSPYERERIQETQYF
TRBV6-5	NA	TRBJ1-1	NA	TGTGCCAGCACCCCGGGGGGACACCCTGAAGCTTTCTTT	CASTPGGHPEAFF
TRBV19	TRBD1	TRBJ1-4	NA	TGTGCCAGTAGTATATCCGGGACAGCAAATGAAAAACTGTTTTTT	CASSISGTANEKLFF
TRBV9	TRBD2	TRBJ2-2	NA	TGTGCCAGCAGCGTAGGTACTAGCGGGGCCACCGGGGAGCTGTTTTTT	CASSVGTSGATGELFF
TRBV29-1	NA	TRBJ2-7	few	TGCAGCCTCAGAGTCGGGGGGCGAACGGGTGAGCAGTACTTC	CSLRVGGRTGEQYF
TRBV24-1	NA	TRBJ1-2	NA	TGTGCCACCAGTGAATCAGGGTATTACGGCTACACCTTC	CATSESGYYGYTF
TRBV7-6	NA	TRBJ2-4	NA	TGTGCCAGCAGCTTAATGTTAGCGCCCATGGAAGACATTCAGTACTTC	CASSLMLAPMEDIQYF
TRBV9	TRBD1	TRBJ1-1	NA	TGTGCCAGCAAAGGTCTTGGACAGGGGTATTCCCCTGAAGCTTTCTTT	CASKGLGQGYSPEAFF
TRBV6-2/TRBV6-3	TRBD2	TRBJ2-7	NA	TGTGCCAGCAGCCATCGACTAGCGGACCCCTACGAGCAGTACTTC	CASSHRLADPYEQYF
TRBV14	NA	TRBJ2-5	NA	TGTGCCAGCAGCCCCCTAGCGACCCAAGAGACCCAGTACTTC	CASSPLATQETQYF
TRBV4-3	TRBD2	TRBJ2-1	NA	TGCGCCAGCAGCCGACTAGCGCTCCACAATGAGCAGTTCTTC	CASSRLALHNEQFF
TRBV5-4	TRBD1	TRBJ1-6	NA	TGTGCCAGCAGCTTGGCTCGGAACAGGGGGTTTAGTAATTCACCCCTCCACTTT	CASSLARNRGFSNSPLHF
TRBV6-1	NA	TRBJ2-7	NA	TGTGCCAGCAGTAATAGCTTCTACGAGCAGTACTTC	CASSNSFYEQYF
TRBV27	NA	TRBJ1-1	NA	TGTGCCACCTGGACAGATAGTAACACTGAAGCTTTCTTT	CATWTDSNTEAFF
TRBV7-9	NA	TRBJ1-2	NA	TGTGCCAGCAGCCTATACGGGGGGGGCTACACCTTC	CASSLYGGGYTF
TRBV3-1/TRBV3-2	NA	TRBJ2-1	NA	TGTGCCAGCAGCCAAGATGGGGCTAGCAATGAGCAGTTCTTC	CASSQDGASNEQFF
TRBV7-3	TRBD2	TRBJ2-2	NA	TGTGCCAGCAGCCCCTCTCTAGCGGGAGACACCGGGGAGCTGTTTTTT	CASSPSLAGDTGELFF
TRBV10-2	TRBD2	TRBJ2-7	NA	TGCGCCAGCAGTGGGGGGGGACTAGCGGGAGTCTACGAGCAGTACTTC	CASSGGGLAGVYEQYF
TRBV18	TRBD2	TRBJ2-7	NA	TGTGCCAGCTCCCCCCAGGGAGGGATTTACGAGCAGTACTTC	CASSPQGGIYEQYF
TRBV6-5	TRBD1	TRBJ2-7	NA	TGTGCCAGCAGCTCCGGGACAGGAGGTTACGAGCAGTACTTC	CASSSGTGGYEQYF
TRBV7-2	TRBD1	TRBJ2-7	NA	TGTGCCAGCAGCTTGGGAGAGGGGGCTGACTCCTACGAGCAGTACTTC	CASSLGEGADSYEQYF
TRBV18	NA	TRBJ2-2	NA	TGTGCCAGCTCACCACCAAATCGGGGGGCGCAGAGCGGGGAGCTGTTTTTT	CASSPPNRGAQSGELFF
TRBV19	TRBD1	TRBJ1-5	few	TGTGCCAGTAGTCCATACAGGGGGCGACTGGAAAATAGCAATCAGCCCCAGCATTTT	CASSPYRGRLENSNQPQHF
TRBV27	NA	TRBJ2-2	NA	TGTGCCAGCAGTTTACGGAACACCGGGGAGCTGTTTTTT	CASSLRNTGELFF
TRBV7-6	NA	TRBJ1-3	once	TGTGCCAGCAGCTCCCCCCGGGACAACTCTGGAAACACCATATATTTT	CASSSPRDNSGNTIYF
TRBV5-4	TRBD1	TRBJ2-5	NA	TGTGCCAGCAGTTTCCATTTAGGGACAGCCCAAGAGACCCAGTACTTC	CASSFHLGTAQETQYF
TRBV5-6	TRBD1	TRBJ1-1	NA	TGTGCCAGCAGCATATTCGGGACAGGGGGAACTGAAGCTTTCTTT	CASSIFGTGGTEAFF
TRBV7-3	NA	TRBJ2-5	NA	TGTGCCAGCAGCCCAACGAGGTCGGGATTCGGGGAGACCCAGTACTTC	CASSPTRSGFGETQYF
TRBV19	TRBD2	TRBJ2-7	NA	TGTGCCAGTAGTATTCGGGCTAGCGGGAGTTCGGACTACGAGCAGTACTTC	CASSIRASGSSDYEQYF
TRBV7-9	TRBD2	TRBJ2-7	NA	TGTGCCAGCAGCTCCCGCCTCCTTACTAGCGGGGCGACCTACGAGCAGTACTTC	CASSSRLLTSGATYEQYF
TRBV7-2	NA	TRBJ2-7	NA	TGTGCCAGCAGCCTAGTAAGGCAGACTTCCTACGAGCAGTACTTC	CASSLVRQTSYEQYF
TRBV18	NA	TRBJ2-3	NA	TGTGCCAGCTCACCTGCGGCGGGGTTCAAAGGAGATACGCAGTATTTT	CASSPAAGFKGDTQYF
TRBV11-3	TRBD1	TRBJ2-2	NA	TGTGCCAGCCGAACCGGGACAGGGGCAACCGGGGAGCTGTTTTTT	CASRTGTGATGELFF
TRBV10-2	TRBD2	TRBJ2-5	NA	TGCGCCAGCACGGGGTTGGAGGGAGGGCCGGGAAAGACCCAGTACTTC	CASTGLEGGPGKTQYF
TRBV4-1	NA	TRBJ1-5	NA	TGCGCCAGCAGCCAAACCCCGGTTGGTTATAGCAATCAGCCCCAGCATTTT	CASSQTPVGYSNQPQHF
TRBV24-1	TRBD2	TRBJ2-1	NA	TGTGCCACTGAGCGGGACTCGGGTGGGAATGAGCAGTTCTTC	CATERDSGGNEQFF
TRBV27	TRBD2	TRBJ2-3	NA	TGTGCCAGCAGTTTATCGGCGTTTAGCGGGGTTAGCACAGATACGCAGTATTTT	CASSLSAFSGVSTDTQYF
TRBV6-5	TRBD1	TRBJ1-2	many	TGTGCCAGCAGCCTACAGGGGGGAGGTCACGGCTACACCTTC	CASSLQGGGHGYTF
TRBV19	TRBD1	TRBJ1-1	NA	TGTGCCAGTAGTATAGGCAGGGGGCTGTTGAACACTGAAGCTTTCTTT	CASSIGRGLLNTEAFF
TRBV29-1	TRBD1	TRBJ2-1	NA	TGCAGCGTTCGGACAGGCTACAATGAGCAGTTCTTC	CSVRTGYNEQFF
TRBV5-1	NA	TRBJ1-3	NA	TGCGCCAGCAGCTTCCAGGGTGCCTCTGGAAACACCATATATTTT	CASSFQGASGNTIYF
TRBV10-3	TRBD2	TRBJ2-1	NA	TGTGCCATCAGTGAGACCGGGACTAGCGGAAACAATGAGCAGTTCTTC	CAISETGTSGNNEQFF
TRBV7-3	TRBD2	TRBJ2-1	NA	TGTGCCAGCAGCTTAAGTGGCGGGAGATACAATGAGCAGTTCTTC	CASSLSGGRYNEQFF
TRBV5-6	TRBD1	TRBJ2-7	NA	TGTGCCAGCAGCTTGAGGCAGGGGGATCCCTACGAGCAGTACTTC	CASSLRQGDPYEQYF
TRBV5-1	TRBD2	TRBJ2-3	NA	TGCGCCAGCAGCTTGGAGGGCGGGAGTAGGTCAGATACGCAGTATTTT	CASSLEGGSRSDTQYF
TRBV27	NA	TRBJ1-2	NA	TGTGCCAGCAGCCGCCGGGGGGTAATCTATGGCTACACCTTC	CASSRRGVIYGYTF
TRBV13	TRBD1	TRBJ1-6	NA	TGTGCCAGCAGCCCCCCCGGGACAGCCAATTCACCCCTCCACTTT	CASSPPGTANSPLHF
TRBV7-6	NA	TRBJ2-7	NA	TGTGCCAGCAGCCCATGGGACAAAGACTACGAGCAGTACTTC	CASSPWDKDYEQYF
TRBV19	TRBD2	TRBJ2-1	NA	TGTGCCAGCCAAACTAGCGGGATCAACAATGAGCAGTTCTTC	CASQTSGINNEQFF
TRBV4-2	NA	TRBJ2-1	NA	TGTGCCAGCAGCCAAGATATTGTCTACAATGAGCAGTTCTTC	CASSQDIVYNEQFF
TRBV6-2/TRBV6-3	NA	TRBJ1-5	NA	TGTGCCAGCAGTTACGGAGGCATTCGGTGGAGTCAGCCCCAGCATTTT	CASSYGGIRWSQPQHF
TRBV5-1	NA	TRBJ2-7	NA	TGCGCCAGCAGCTGGGGGGGCGGTAGATCCTACGAGCAGTACTTC	CASSWGGGRSYEQYF
TRBV19	TRBD2	TRBJ2-2	NA	TGTGCCAGTAGTATAGTGGGCGGACTAGCGGGAGTCGTCAGCGGGGAGCTGTTTTTT	CASSIVGGLAGVVSGELFF
TRBV5-1	TRBD1	TRBJ1-5	NA	TGCGCCAGCAGCCGGGGGACAGAAAAGAATCAGCCCCAGCATTTT	CASSRGTEKNQPQHF
TRBV30	TRBD2	TRBJ2-7	NA	TGTGCCTGGAGTGCCTGGACTAGCGGGAGTTCGCTCGAGCAGTACTTC	CAWSAWTSGSSLEQYF
TRBV5-1	NA	TRBJ2-7	NA	TGCGCCAGCAGCTTGGGCGATGCCTACGAGCAGTACTTC	CASSLGDAYEQYF
TRBV6-6	TRBD1	TRBJ1-5	NA	TGTGCCAGCAGTTACTCATCTACAGGGGGATATCAGCCCCAGCATTTT	CASSYSSTGGYQPQHF